These 9 T cell receptor beta chains came from one sample sequenced in a study of blood T cells in healthy people across ages. Together with a sample-barcoded 5' primer, a J-beta primer mix was included in a second PCR lasting roughly 6 to 12 cycles. TCRdb analysed the 5' RACE reads with MiXCR anew, one entry per CDR3 protein. Among roughly 550,000 distinct CDR3 sequences listed, about 25% were seen once. These data are also associated with another study on T cells of mothers and their children.

The sequencing sample was made of blood. All receptors come from a boy between 10 and 17 years old in good health.

This rearrangement joins TRBV7-9 to TRBJ1-4; tentatively, D is TRBD1 (6 bases). CDR3 size: 17 residues. The V end lost 5 bases, the J end lost 3 bases, and 19 bases lay between the germline ends. Germline V CDR1 and CDR2: SEHNR, FQNEAQ (reference sequence). The CDR3 DNA reads TGTGCCAGCAGCCCACGAGCAGGGGATGGACCTAATGAAAAACTGTTTTTT. Amino acids: CASSPRAGDGPNEKLFF.

There are a few counts of this clonotype. CDR3 coding DNA: TGCGCCAGCAGCTTGTCGGCGGACACTGAAGCTTTCTTT. Its protein product is CASSLSADTEAFF. This chain links TRBV5-1 with TRBJ1-1; D unclear. The V and J ends lost 1 base and 3 bases respectively, with 7 bases between them. Germline CDR1 SGHRS, CDR2 YFSETQ. The CDR3 is 13 residues long.

The chain carries TRBV21-1 and TRBJ2-2; the DNA was not used to check the table's D call, TRBD1. TRBV21-1 is shown as a pseudogene. CDR3 length: 18 amino acids. The DNA for the CDR3 is TGTGCCAGCAGCAAGGGGACAGGGGGTAAACGGAACACCGGGGAGCTGTTTTTT. This codes for CASSKGTGGKRNTGELFF.

The chain links TRBV4-1 to TRBJ1-2; D remains ambiguous. V was clipped by 6 bases and J by 3 bases, with 17 bases between them. Germline assignment: CDR1 MGHRA and CDR2 YSYEKL. The CDR3 is made up of 15 amino acids. CDR3 in DNA: TGCGCCAGCAGTTCTACTTCCCAGAGGGACTATGGCTACACCTTC. This gives the protein CASSSTSQRDYGYTF.

Points on this clonotype: A junction end diverges from the germline sequence, so it may reflect a read error. The chain is built from TRBV27 and TRBJ2-5, with TRBD1 matching over 10 bases. TRBJ2-1 matches the DNA end more closely, so the J call is doubtful. This CDR3 spans 15 amino acids. Germline lookup yields CDR1 MNHEY and CDR2 SMNVEV (reference sequence). The CDR3 coding sequence is TGTACCAGTAACTATCGACAGGGGGCTATCAATGAGCAGTTCTTC. Protein: CTSNYRQGAINEQFF.

A few counts support this clonotype. A read error may account for a junction end that differs from germline. The chain joins TRBV29-1 to TRBJ2-1; D unresolved. The germline CDR1 and CDR2 sequences are SQVTM and ANQGSEA. This CDR3 has 12 amino acids. The CDR3 protein is CCSGETYNEQFF. The CDR3 DNA reads TGTTGCTCGGGTGAGACCTACAATGAGCAGTTCTTC.

This clonotype was recorded at least ten times. This sequence joins TRBV28 and TRBJ1-5, with D possibly TRBD1 on 6 matching bases. The germline V gene encodes CDR1 MDHEN and CDR2 SYDVKM. V lost 2 bases, J lost 4 bases, and 15 bases lay in between. The CDR3 is made up of 16 amino acids. DNA for the CDR3: TGTGCCAGCAGTTTAGGCCCCAGGGGAGGGAATCAGCCCCAGCATTTT. Residues: CASSLGPRGGNQPQHF.

The rearrangement links TRBV7-3 to TRBJ1-2; D gene unclear. CDR1 and CDR2 (germline): SGHTA, FQGTGA. CDR3 size: 14 residues. Trimming cost V 5 bases and J 8 bases, with 18 bases left between them. The CDR3, as DNA: TGTGCCAGCAGCAAAGGACCCGACTCGGAGGGCTACACCTTC. It specifies CASSKGPDSEGYTF. Supplemented by reference TRBV7-3 and TRBJ1-2, the full variable domain reads GAGVSQTPSNKVTEKGKYVELRCDPISGHTALYWYRQSLGQGPEFLIYFQGTGAADDSGLPNDRFFAVRPEGSVSTLKIQRTERGDSAVYLCASSKGPDSEGYTFGSGTRLTVV.

This clonotype has a handful of counts. V and J are TRBV25-1 and TRBJ1-4; 10 positions match TRBD1. Germline CDR1 is MGHDK and CDR2 is SYGVNS. Germline trimming cut 3 bases from V and 8 bases from J; bases unmatched to any gene: 6. The CDR3 sequence is 15 residues long. The CDR3 is CASSDPGTGEEKLFF. CDR3 in DNA: TGTGCCAGCAGTGACCCCGGGACAGGGGAGGAAAAACTGTTTTTT.